This entry is about one T cell receptor (beta chain). It has no known antigen specificity. No much larger clone exists at a distance of one base, and base qualities are not known. This specimen comes from a study of identical twins' blood T cells (dated by TCRdb to the early 2010s). Regarding the study in general: About 52 million Illumina reads were obtained across some twelve libraries, comprising six alpha-chain and six beta-chain libraries. The study compared TCR alpha and beta chain repertoires of three pairs of monozygous twins using next-generation sequencing to assess genetic influence on repertoire formation.

The library was made by 5' RACE. Sequenced using an Illumina Genome Analyzer IIx. RNA-based TCR cDNA libraries were prepared by a previously described protocol with several modifications. To prevent cross-contamination, sample-specific barcodes were added to both ends of each TCR cDNA library during cDNA synthesis and amplification. Concerning the study's data processing: Between about 95,000 and nearly 500,000 clonotypes were identified per individual, with about 2 to 4 million CDR3-containing reads per library. After reads with improper barcode index combinations were thrown out, a cloneset for each library was built using the MiTCR software. While assembling CDR3 clonotypes, MiTCR filtered or rescued low-quality reads and corrected PCR and sequencing errors. Artificial out-of-frame clonotypes were mapped to in-frame sequences, with one indel allowed in the CDR3, and then removed. Similarity of V and J gene usage between donors was measured as Jensen-Shannon divergence divided by mean entropy. TCRdb's own reprocessing of the public reads used fastp at Q25 and MiXCR and kept productive beta chains. Every CDR3 protein is listed once, alongside the most common genes and DNA of its rows. The V and J calls reflect TCRdb's pipeline rather than the authors' work. For this sample there are 350,000 to 450,000 distinct CDR3 sequences; approximately 30% appear just once. The leading ten clones occupy 6.1% of the sample.

Six healthy women forming three monozygous twin pairs were used as donors. All three twin pairs had been reared together, and it was thought likely that the same infectious agents and vaccines had been met by these twin pairs. RNA was isolated from peripheral blood mononuclear cells and used to prepare TCR cDNA libraries. Relative to germline, V is 2 bases shorter and J is 4 bases shorter, with 18 bases between their ends. The CDR3 measures 17 amino acids from cysteine to phenylalanine. The CDR3 DNA has 51 bases and is translated from base 1. In the germline V gene, CDR1 corresponds to MNHEY and CDR2 to SVGEGT. Findings and caveats that apply to the study as a whole: The number of shared CDR3 clonotypes between two donors was mainly determined by the product of their cloneset sizes, and twins did not clearly deviate from this trend. Validation by independent studies was stated to be required for the proposed role of the TCRalpha J segment in MHC recognition during thymic selection. V gene usage, even among non-selected out-of-frame TCRbeta clonotypes, was reported to be markedly more similar within twin pairs than between unrelated donors. Environmental influences could not be excluded as an explanation for twin similarity, since twins were reared together. Among the most abundant TCRbeta clonotypes, more CDR3 sequences were shared by each donor with her twin than with unrelated donors.

Sample: PBMCs. This receptor was identified in a woman between 18 and 49 years old in good health. The rearrangement combines TRBV6-2 or TRBV6-3 with TRBJ2-1; the D match is possibly TRBD1 or TRBD2, with 5 bases aligned in each. CDR3 protein: CASSYPRTGAIYNEQFF. The DNA reads TGTGCCAGCAGTTACCCTCGTACCGGGGCTATTTACAATGAGCAGTTCTTC.